The sequence of this T cell receptor beta chain was determined in a study of T cell changes during pregnancy in multiple sclerosis. TCRdb's table, derived via immunoSEQ multiplex PCR, lists solely in-frame clones and lacks some. The sample yields over 90,000 clones, just over 90% seen once. Trimming left V 10 bases short and J 7 bases short, with 19 bases between. CDR3 length: 14 amino acids. CDR1 is MDHEN, CDR2 SYDVKM, per germline. The starting material was peripheral blood, obtained in the second trimester of pregnancy. The clonotype originates from a female donor in good health, enrolled as a control in a pregnancy study. The rearrangement uses TRBV28 and TRBJ1-4; D possibly corresponds to TRBD1 (6 bases). The CDR3 protein is CATMSRTVAEKLFF. Written as DNA, the CDR3 is TGTGCCACGATGTCCCGGACAGTAGCTGAAAAACTGTTTTTT.